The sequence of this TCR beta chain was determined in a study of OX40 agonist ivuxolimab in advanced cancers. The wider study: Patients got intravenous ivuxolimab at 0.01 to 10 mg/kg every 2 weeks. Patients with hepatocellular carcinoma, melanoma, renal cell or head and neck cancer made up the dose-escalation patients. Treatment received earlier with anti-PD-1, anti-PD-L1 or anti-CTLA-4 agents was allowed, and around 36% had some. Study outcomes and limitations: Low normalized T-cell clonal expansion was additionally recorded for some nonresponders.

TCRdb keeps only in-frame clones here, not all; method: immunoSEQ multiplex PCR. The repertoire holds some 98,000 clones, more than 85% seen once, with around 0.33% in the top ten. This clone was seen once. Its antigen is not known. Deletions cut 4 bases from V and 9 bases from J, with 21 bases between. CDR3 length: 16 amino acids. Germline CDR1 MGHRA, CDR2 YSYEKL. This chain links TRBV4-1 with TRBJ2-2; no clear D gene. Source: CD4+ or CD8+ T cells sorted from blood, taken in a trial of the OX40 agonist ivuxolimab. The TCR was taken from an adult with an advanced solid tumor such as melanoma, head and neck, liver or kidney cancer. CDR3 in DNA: TGCGCCAGCAGCCTATCTTACCGGGCCCCTTCTAGGGAGCTGTTTTTT. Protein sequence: CASSLSYRAPSRELFF.